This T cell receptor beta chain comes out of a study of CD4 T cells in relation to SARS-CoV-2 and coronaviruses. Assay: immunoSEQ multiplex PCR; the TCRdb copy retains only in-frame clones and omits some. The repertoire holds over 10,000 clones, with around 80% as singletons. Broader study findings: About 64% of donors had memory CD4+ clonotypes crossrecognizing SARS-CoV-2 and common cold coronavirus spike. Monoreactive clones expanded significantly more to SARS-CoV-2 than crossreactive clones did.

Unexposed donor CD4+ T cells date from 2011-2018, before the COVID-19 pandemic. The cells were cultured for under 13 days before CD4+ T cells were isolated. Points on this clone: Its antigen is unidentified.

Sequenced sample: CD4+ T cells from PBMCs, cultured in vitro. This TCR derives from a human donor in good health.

The CDR3 is CASSESWGGEQYF. The CDR3 DNA is TGTGCCAGCAGCGAGTCGTGGGGCGGCGAGCAGTACTTC. J is TRBJ2-7 and V is TRBV2, with D maybe TRBD1 (5 bases). Trimming cost V 6 bases and J 6 bases, with 15 bases left between them. Germline-derived CDR1 and CDR2 are SNHLY and FYNNEI. The CDR3 is 13 residues long. Full variable domain (missing parts from reference TRBV2 and TRBJ2-7): EPEVTQTPSHQVTQMGQEVILRCVPISNHLYFYWYRQILGQKVEFLVSFYNNEISEKSEIFDDQFSVERPDGSNFTLKIRSTKLEDSAMYFCASSESWGGEQYFGPGTRLTVT.